This T cell receptor beta chain was obtained from a study of blood T cell repertoires in COVID-19. In the study overall: Acute and convalescent COVID-19 samples came from the United States, Italy and Spain. PBMCs, B-cell-depleted T cells, or T cells were the source of the cDNA or gDNA that made up the material.

Per the original data handling: How many nucleated cells were present was estimated from reference gene primer amplification. The data were produced by immunoSEQ multiplex PCR, yet TCRdb's version contains in-frame clones alone and is incomplete. That table gives V, J and clone size, and the DNA gave D and trimming. Of 55,000 to 90,000 clones listed, more than 65% are singletons. The CDR3 is 14 residues long. The germline V and J ends were trimmed by 6 bases and 7 bases, with 16 bases remaining between them. Germline values: CDR1 KGHSH, CDR2 LQKENI. What was sequenced was peripheral blood. The source is a woman in her 70s with acute or convalescent COVID-19. The chain uses TRBV18 and TRBJ1-3, with D unresolved. The DNA of the CDR3 is TGTGCCAGCTCCCCAACGAGCGAACCTAACACCATATATTTT. This sequence encodes CASSPTSEPNTIYF.